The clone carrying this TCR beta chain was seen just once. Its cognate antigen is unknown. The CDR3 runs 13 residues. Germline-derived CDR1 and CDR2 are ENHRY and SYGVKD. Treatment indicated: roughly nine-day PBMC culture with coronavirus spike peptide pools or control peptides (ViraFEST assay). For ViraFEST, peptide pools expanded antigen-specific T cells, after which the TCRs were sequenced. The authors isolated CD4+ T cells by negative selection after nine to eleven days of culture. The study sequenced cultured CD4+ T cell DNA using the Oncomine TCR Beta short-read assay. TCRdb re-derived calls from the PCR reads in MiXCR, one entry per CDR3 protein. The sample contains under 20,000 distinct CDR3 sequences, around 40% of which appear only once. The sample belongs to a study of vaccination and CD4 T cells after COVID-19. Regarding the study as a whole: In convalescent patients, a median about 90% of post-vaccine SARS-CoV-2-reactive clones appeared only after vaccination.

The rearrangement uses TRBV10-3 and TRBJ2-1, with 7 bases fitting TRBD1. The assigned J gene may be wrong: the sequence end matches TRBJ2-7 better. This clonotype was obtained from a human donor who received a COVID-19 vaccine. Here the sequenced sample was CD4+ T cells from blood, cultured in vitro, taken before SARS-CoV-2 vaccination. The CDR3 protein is CAISVDRSDEQYF. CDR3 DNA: TGTGCCATCAGCGTGGACAGGTCGGACGAGCAGTACTTC.